The rows below give T cell receptor beta chains drawn from one sample of a study of T cell changes during pregnancy in multiple sclerosis. TCRdb keeps only in-frame clones here, not all; method: immunoSEQ multiplex PCR. The top ten hold over 0.35% of the sample, which has around 130,000 clones, about 95% seen once. The input for sequencing was peripheral blood, taken after pregnancy. These receptor sequences come from a female donor with multiple sclerosis, enrolled in a pregnancy study. The CDR3 runs from the conserved cysteine through the conserved F or W. The D gene is left open where the match is weak. Clone sizes are given selectively: once, few, many, or a class where the clone is expanded.

clone_size	d_call	v_call	j_call	cdr3_nt	cdr3_aa
once	TRBD2	TRBV4-2	TRBJ2-3	TGTGCCAGCAGCCAAGATGGGGTAGCGGGAGTTGCAGATACGCAGTATTTT	CASSQDGVAGVADTQYF
NA	NA	TRBV6-5	TRBJ2-7	TGTGCCAGCAGTTACTCGTCAGGAGGGTACGAGCAGTACTTC	CASSYSSGGYEQYF
NA	NA	TRBV6-6	TRBJ1-5	TGTGCCAGCAACGCAGGGACTCGTCAGCCCCAGCATTTT	CASNAGTRQPQHF
NA	NA	TRBV4-1	TRBJ1-5	TGCGCCAGCAGCCAAGTTCTTTGGACGAGGGGCAATCAGCCCCAGCATTTT	CASSQVLWTRGNQPQHF
NA	NA	TRBV9	TRBJ2-7	TGTGCCAGCAGCGTCATCCCCGGGTACGAGCAGTACTTC	CASSVIPGYEQYF
NA	NA	TRBV28	TRBJ1-1	TGTGCCAGCAGTCGAGAGAACACTGAAGCTTTCTTT	CASSRENTEAFF
NA	TRBD2	TRBV4-1	TRBJ2-3	TGCGCCAGCAGCCAACCCCAAGCGGGAGGGCCATCAGATACGCAGTATTTT	CASSQPQAGGPSDTQYF
NA	NA	TRBV21-1	TRBJ1-1	TGTGCCAGCAGCAACGGGGGGACACCGCCATCGAACACTGAAGCTTTCTTT	CASSNGGTPPSNTEAFF
NA	NA	TRBV7-2	TRBJ2-1	TGTGCCAGCAGCCCGACCCTAGCTTGGGAGCAGTTCTTC	CASSPTLAWEQFF
NA	TRBD2	TRBV7-2	TRBJ2-7	TGTGCCAGCAGCTTAGAAGGCGCGGGAGGAGCCTACGAGCAGTACTTC	CASSLEGAGGAYEQYF
NA	NA	TRBV11-2	TRBJ2-7	TGTGCCAGCAGCTTAGTCAGGGGAATTACCTACGAGCAGTACTTC	CASSLVRGITYEQYF
NA	TRBD2	TRBV6-5	TRBJ2-7	TGTGCCACCAGACTAGCGGGTAGCTCCTACGAGCAGTACTTC	CATRLAGSSYEQYF
NA	TRBD1	TRBV27	TRBJ2-7	TGTGCCAGCAGTTTGACAGGGGGCGATTTTTTGGGAACCTACGAGCAGTACTTC	CASSLTGGDFLGTYEQYF
NA	NA	TRBV9	TRBJ1-2	TGTGCCAGCAGCGTAGGCCAGGGAATCTATGGCTACACCTTC	CASSVGQGIYGYTF
NA	TRBD1	TRBV19	TRBJ1-1	TGTGCCAGTAGTATAGGGGGACAGGGGTTGAACACTGAAGCTTTCTTT	CASSIGGQGLNTEAFF
NA	TRBD2	TRBV5-4	TRBJ2-5	TGTGCCAGCAGCTCCGGGGGGGGATCTCAAGAGACCCAGTACTTC	CASSSGGGSQETQYF
NA	TRBD2	TRBV14	TRBJ2-7	TGTGCCAGCAGCTTGCCGGGACTAGCGGTTTACGAGCAGTACTTC	CASSLPGLAVYEQYF
NA	NA	TRBV29-1	TRBJ2-7	TGCAGCGTTTTATCTCAAACAGGGGAGGAGTACTTC	CSVLSQTGEEYF
NA	NA	TRBV13	TRBJ1-1	TGTGCCAGCAGCTTAGACGCAGGGGCTATGGCTTTCTTT	CASSLDAGAMAFF
NA	TRBD2	TRBV2	TRBJ2-7	TGTGCCAGCCGGCGGCTAGCGGGAGCGAACGAGCAGTACTTC	CASRRLAGANEQYF
NA	TRBD1	TRBV7-9	TRBJ1-2	TGTGCCAGCAGCCGCCTGACAGGGAATGTGGCCTATGGCTACACCTTC	CASSRLTGNVAYGYTF
NA	NA	TRBV12-5	TRBJ2-1	TGTGCTAGTGGGACCGGGACTGCCCAGTACAATGAGCAGTTCTTC	CASGTGTAQYNEQFF
NA	TRBD2	TRBV5-1	TRBJ2-1	TGCGCCAGCAGCTTGGTTCTAGCGGGGGAGCAGTTCTTC	CASSLVLAGEQFF
NA	NA	TRBV5-4	TRBJ2-3	TGTGCCAGCAGCCGACCAGCGGATACGCAGTATTTT	CASSRPADTQYF
NA	NA	TRBV5-1	TRBJ2-7	TGCGCCAGCAGCGCGTTGGGCAGCTCCTACGAGCAGTACTTC	CASSALGSSYEQYF
NA	TRBD1	TRBV5-1	TRBJ2-7	TGCGCCAGCAAACTAGAGGACAGGAGCTACGAGCAGTACTTC	CASKLEDRSYEQYF
NA	NA	TRBV7-2	TRBJ2-2	TGTGCCAGCCGAAGTCCCAGGGATCACACCGGGGAGCTGTTTTTT	CASRSPRDHTGELFF
NA	NA	TRBV11-2	TRBJ2-2	TGTGCCAGCACCATCACTAGTTTTCCCGGGGAGCTGTTTTTT	CASTITSFPGELFF
NA	NA	TRBV7-9	TRBJ2-7	TGTGCCAGCAGCTTCAACTACGAGCAGTACTTC	CASSFNYEQYF
once	NA	TRBV5-5	TRBJ1-4	TGTGCCAGCAGCTTGGCCGGGGGGATCAGGGCGGATGAAAAACTGTTTTTT	CASSLAGGIRADEKLFF
NA	NA	TRBV9	TRBJ1-1	TGTGCCAGCAGCGTAAACAGGGAGGGTCGCGGCACTGAAGCTTTCTTT	CASSVNREGRGTEAFF
NA	TRBD2	TRBV6-5	TRBJ2-7	TGTGCCAGCAAGGGGTCGGCGGGAGTTATGTACGAGCAGTACTTC	CASKGSAGVMYEQYF
NA	TRBD1	TRBV27	TRBJ1-4	TGTGCCAGCAGTTTATCCCAACAGGGGAATGAAAAACTGTTTTTT	CASSLSQQGNEKLFF
NA	TRBD2	TRBV27	TRBJ2-3	TGTGCCAGCAGTTTATCGGCGGCGGGAGGGTTGAATACGCAGTATTTT	CASSLSAAGGLNTQYF
NA	TRBD1	TRBV19	TRBJ1-2	TGTGCCAGTAGTATCGACAGGGTGCTCGGCTACACCTTC	CASSIDRVLGYTF
NA	TRBD1	TRBV19	TRBJ1-5	TGTGCCAGTAGTACAGGGGGTACGCATAGCAATCAGCCCCAGCATTTT	CASSTGGTHSNQPQHF
once	NA	TRBV27	TRBJ2-3	TGTGCCAGCAGTTTAGTATCGGGTAGCCCAGATACGCAGTATTTT	CASSLVSGSPDTQYF
NA	NA	TRBV11-2	TRBJ2-3	TGTGCCAGCAGCTGGGCCGGGGGTACGCAGTATTTT	CASSWAGGTQYF
NA	TRBD1	TRBV5-1	TRBJ2-1	TGCGCCAGCAGCGCGGGACAGGGGAGCTCCTACAATGAGCAGTTCTTC	CASSAGQGSSYNEQFF
NA	TRBD2	TRBV7-7	TRBJ2-5	TGTGCTAGCAGCCTTAGCCGACTAGCGGGAGAGGGGGGCCAAGAGACCCAGTACTTC	CASSLSRLAGEGGQETQYF
NA	NA	TRBV28	TRBJ2-5	TGTGCCAGCAGTTTTAGCCTCGAAGAGACCCAGTACTTC	CASSFSLEETQYF
NA	TRBD2	TRBV28	TRBJ2-1	TGTGCCAGCAATTCCGGGCTAGCGGGAGCCCGAGGGCAGTTCTTC	CASNSGLAGARGQFF